A few counts support the clone carrying this TCR beta chain. One Seattle source followed patients from active infection through their disease course. This sample is drawn from a study of blood T cell repertoires in COVID-19. Study-wide context: Collection of acute and convalescent COVID-19 samples took place in the United States, Italy and Spain. From T cells, B-cell-depleted T cells, or PBMCs came the material, which was cDNA or gDNA.

V gave up 4 bases and J gave up 3 bases, with 13 bases separating them. CDR3 length: 15 residues. Germline values: CDR1 SGHRS, CDR2 YFSETQ. In the original processing: By means of reference gene primer amplification, nucleated cell counts were estimated. Sequenced by immunoSEQ multiplex PCR; TCRdb stores in-frame clones only, minus some. V and J calls and clone size are as listed in that table; D and trimming were resolved from the DNA. The sample has roughly 200,000 clones, about 76% seen once. The source material was peripheral blood. The origin of this receptor is a woman aged 40 to 50 with COVID-19, enrolled during active disease. This chain connects TRBV5-1 to TRBJ1-4; D perhaps matches TRBD1 (6 bases). The CDR3 bases are TGCGCCAGCAGCGCCGCGGCAGGGGCTAATGAAAAACTGTTTTTT. It codes for CASSAAAGANEKLFF.